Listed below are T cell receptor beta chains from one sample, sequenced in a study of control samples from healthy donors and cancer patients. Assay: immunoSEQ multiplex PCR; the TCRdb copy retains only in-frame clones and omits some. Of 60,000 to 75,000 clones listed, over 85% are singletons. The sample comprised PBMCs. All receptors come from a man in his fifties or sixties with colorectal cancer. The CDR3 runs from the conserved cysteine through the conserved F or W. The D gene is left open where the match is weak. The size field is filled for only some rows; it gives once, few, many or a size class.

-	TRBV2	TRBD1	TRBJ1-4	TGTGCCAGCAGCCTCAGGGGGTTGGGTGAAAAACTGTTTTTT	CASSLRGLGEKLFF
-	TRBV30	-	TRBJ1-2	TGTGCCTGGAGTCCCGGCCCCCGGGGCTACACCTTC	CAWSPGPRGYTF
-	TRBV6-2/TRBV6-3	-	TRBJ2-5	TGTGCCAGCAGTTTTCTAGGCCCGGCAGGGACCCAGTACTTC	CASSFLGPAGTQYF
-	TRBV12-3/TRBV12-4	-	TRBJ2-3	TGTGCCAGCAGTTCTGGTCACACAGATACGCAGTATTTT	CASSSGHTDTQYF
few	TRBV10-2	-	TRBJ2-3	TGCGCCAGCGAGGGGGGCGATAGCACAGATACGCAGTATTTT	CASEGGDSTDTQYF
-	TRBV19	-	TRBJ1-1	TGTGCCAGTAGTCTCCGGGAGAACACTGAAGCTTTCTTT	CASSLRENTEAFF
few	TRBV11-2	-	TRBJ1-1	TGTGCCAGCAGCTTACTTTTGGGAACTGAAGCTTTCTTT	CASSLLLGTEAFF
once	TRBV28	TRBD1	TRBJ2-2	TGTGCCAGCAGTTTAGGGACAGGGGTGATCGGGGAGCTGTTTTTT	CASSLGTGVIGELFF
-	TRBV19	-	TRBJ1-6	TGTGCCAGTAGTATATCCGGGGCGGCACCCCTCCACTTT	CASSISGAAPLHF
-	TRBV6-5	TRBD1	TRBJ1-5	TGTGCCAGCAGGCCACAGGGGTCCGGCAATCAGCCCCAGCATTTT	CASRPQGSGNQPQHF
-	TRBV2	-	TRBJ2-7	TGTGCCAGCAGCTCGGACAATTACGAGCAGTACTTC	CASSSDNYEQYF
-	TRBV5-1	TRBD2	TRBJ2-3	TGCGCCAGCAGCTTGAAGCTTAGCGGGGGGGCCCTAGATACGCAGTATTTT	CASSLKLSGGALDTQYF
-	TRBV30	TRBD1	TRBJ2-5	TGTGCCACGACGGGACAGGCGCAAGAGACCCAGTACTTC	CATTGQAQETQYF
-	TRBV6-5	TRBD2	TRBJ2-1	TGTGCCAGCAGTTACCGCGGGGGGGGATACAATGAGCAGTTCTTC	CASSYRGGGYNEQFF
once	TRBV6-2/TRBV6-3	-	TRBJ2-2	TGTGCCAGCAGTTACGCCCCGGAGATCACAGGCGGGGAGCTGTTTTTT	CASSYAPEITGGELFF
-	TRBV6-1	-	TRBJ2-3	TGTGCCAGCAGGGAACAACCTTGGATACGCACAGATACGCAGTATTTT	CASREQPWIRTDTQYF
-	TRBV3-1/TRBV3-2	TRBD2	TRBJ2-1	TGTGCCAGCAGCCAGGGGGGAGGGGCCGGGGAGCAGTTCTTC	CASSQGGGAGEQFF
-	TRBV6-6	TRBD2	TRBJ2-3	TGTGCCAGCAGTTACCGTCTGACTAGCGGGGGGGATACGCAGTATTTT	CASSYRLTSGGDTQYF
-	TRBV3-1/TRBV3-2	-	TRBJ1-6	TGTGCCAGCAGCCAAGGACAGTATAATTCACCCCTCCACTTT	CASSQGQYNSPLHF
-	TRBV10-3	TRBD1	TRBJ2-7	TGTGCCATCAATCGTGGACAGGGGCACTACGAGCAGTACTTC	CAINRGQGHYEQYF
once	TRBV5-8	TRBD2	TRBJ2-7	TGTGCCAGCAGCCCGGGGGGGGCAGCCTACGAGCAGTACTTC	CASSPGGAAYEQYF
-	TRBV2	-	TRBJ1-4	TGTGCCAGCTCCCGGGGCTATGACCTGTTTTTT	CASSRGYDLFF
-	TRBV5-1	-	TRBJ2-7	TGCGCCAGCGCCGCCGGGACGGGGCCCTACGAGCAGTACTTC	CASAAGTGPYEQYF
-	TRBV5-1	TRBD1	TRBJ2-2	TGCGCCAGCAGCTTGGGATTGTTCAGGGGGCTTACCGGGGAGCTGTTTTTT	CASSLGLFRGLTGELFF
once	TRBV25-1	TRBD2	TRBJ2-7	TGTGCCAGCAGGCCTAGCGGGGGGCCCTACGAGCAGTACTTC	CASRPSGGPYEQYF
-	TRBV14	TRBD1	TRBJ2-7	TGTGCCAGCAGTCCTAGACAGGGCTACGAGCAGTACTTC	CASSPRQGYEQYF